This is a list of T cell receptor beta chains from one sample in a study of regulatory T cells in long-lasting Graves disease. In TCRdb, the multiplex PCR reads were re-called with MiXCR into one record per CDR3 protein. The sample comprises about 460,000 distinct CDR3 sequences, 20% to 25% of which are singletons, and around 13% rests with the top ten. Sequenced here: peripheral blood mononuclear cells (PBMCs), sampled when the disease was refractory, from a patient treated with antithyroid drugs. Receptors originate from a female donor with Graves disease. The CDR3 runs from the conserved cysteine through the conserved F or W. D genes are given only for firm matches. Clone size is not always given. Where it is, it says once, few, many or a class for expanded clones.

>TRBV27|-|TRBD2|TRBJ2-6
CASSTSGRRSGANVLTF
TGTGCCAGCAGCACTAGCGGGAGACGTTCTGGGGCCAACGTCCTGACTTTC
>TRBV28|many|-|TRBJ2-2
CASSRRTQWELFF
TGTGCCAGCAGCCGTAGGACGCAGTGGGAGCTGTTTTTT
>TRBV12-3/TRBV12-4|many|-|TRBJ1-3
CASTITGVSGNTIYF
TGTGCCAGCACTATAACAGGAGTCTCTGGAAACACCATATATTTT
>TRBV19|few|-|TRBJ1-1
CASSIAGGETEAFF
TGTGCCAGTAGTATAGCTGGGGGTGAGACTGAAGCTTTCTTT
>TRBV10-2|-|-|TRBJ1-1
CASREGTTEVFF
TGCGCCAGCCGAGAGGGGACCACTGAAGTTTTCTTT
>TRBV6-1|few|-|TRBJ2-2
CASSARGLGVAELFF
TGTGCCAGCAGCGCGCGGGGGCTAGGGGTTGCGGAGCTGTTTTTT
>TRBV6-1|few|-|TRBJ1-4
CASSDWENEKLFF
TGTGCCAGCAGTGATTGGGAAAATGAAAAACTGTTTTTT
>TRBV20-1|many|-|TRBJ2-7
CSARPGLASTYEQYF
TGCAGTGCTAGACCGGGACTGGCGAGTACCTACGAGCAGTACTTC
>TRBV7-9|-|TRBD1|TRBJ1-2
CASTFTGGRVVYGYTF
TGTGCCAGTACCTTTACAGGGGGAAGAGTCGTTTATGGCTACACCTTC
>TRBV28|many|-|TRBJ2-2
CASSLLATNTGELFF
TGTGCCAGCAGTTTATTAGCAACGAACACCGGGGAGCTGTTTTTT
>TRBV28|many|-|TRBJ2-7
CASSSHSYEQYF
TGTGCCAGCAGTTCTCATTCCTACGAGCAGTACTTC
>TRBV19|-|-|TRBJ1-1
CASSYNQGRNTGAFF
TGTGCCAGTAGCTACAATCAGGGGAGGAACACTGGAGCTTTCTTT
>TRBV12-5|many|-|TRBJ1-1
CASVTGGSEAFF
TGTGCTAGTGTCACGGGAGGATCTGAAGCTTTCTTT
>TRBV7-2|many|-|TRBJ1-1
CASSLWQGTEAFF
TGTGCCAGCAGCTTGTGGCAGGGCACTGAAGCTTTCTTT
>TRBV11-2|many|-|TRBJ1-5
CASSSGYRNQPQHF
TGTGCCAGCAGCTCAGGGTATCGCAATCAGCCCCAGCATTTT
>TRBV25-1|-|TRBD1|TRBJ1-2
CASSGGNRGLDGYTF
TGTGCCAGCAGTGGGGGGAACAGGGGGCTGGATGGCTACACCTTC
>TRBV6-2/TRBV6-3|-|-|TRBJ2-7
CASSEKQASSYEQYF
TGTGCCAGCAGTGAGAAACAGGCGAGCTCCTACGAGCAGTACTTC
>TRBV7-2|many|TRBD2|TRBJ2-7
CASSLNGGGLSEQYF
TGTGCCAGCAGCTTAAACGGCGGGGGGCTGAGCGAGCAGTACTTC
>TRBV7-8|-|-|TRBJ2-7
CASSFVWVRLEQYF
TGTGCCAGCAGCTTCGTCTGGGTACGGCTCGAGCAGTACTTC
>TRBV7-2|-|TRBD2|TRBJ2-3
CASSFSGRLTDTQYF
TGTGCCAGCAGCTTTAGCGGGCGACTTACAGATACGCAGTATTTT
>TRBV28|many|TRBD2|TRBJ2-7
CASSLTSGGTSYEQYF
TGTGCCAGCAGTTTAACCAGCGGGGGGACCTCCTACGAGCAGTACTTC
>TRBV13|few|-|TRBJ2-7
CASSIRDYEQYF
TGTGCCAGCAGCATTCGGGACTACGAGCAGTACTTC
>TRBV6-5|many|-|TRBJ2-7
CASSYSPGPYEQYF
TGTGCCAGCAGTTACTCTCCAGGACCCTACGAGCAGTACTTC
>TRBV6-2/TRBV6-3|-|-|TRBJ2-6
CASSNPTGSGANVLTF
TGTGCCAGCAGTAACCCGACAGGCTCTGGGGCCAACGTCCTGACTTTC
>TRBV20-1|-|TRBD1|TRBJ1-1
CSAREGQGKTEAFF
TGCAGTGCTAGAGAGGGACAGGGAAAAACTGAAGCTTTCTTT
>TRBV7-8|-|TRBD1|TRBJ2-1
CASSGTGLMSNEQFF
TGTGCCAGCAGCGGGACAGGTTTAATGTCCAATGAGCAGTTCTTC
>TRBV28|many|-|TRBJ2-7
CASSPHTGYEQYF
TGTGCCAGCAGTCCCCATACAGGGTACGAGCAGTACTTC
>TRBV30|few|TRBD1|TRBJ1-2
CAARGQGIQEYGYTF
TGTGCCGCGCGGGGACAGGGGATACAAGAGTATGGCTACACCTTC
>TRBV6-1|many|-|TRBJ2-5
CASSQTVTQETQYF
TGTGCCAGCAGTCAGACAGTCACACAAGAGACCCAGTACTTC
>TRBV9|-|-|TRBJ2-7
CASSVAGGNEQYF
TGTGCCAGCAGCGTAGCTGGGGGAAACGAGCAGTACTTC
>TRBV6-5|many|TRBD2|TRBJ2-7
CASSSLLAGDWGEQYF
TGTGCCAGCAGTTCTCTTCTAGCGGGGGATTGGGGAGAGCAGTACTTC
>TRBV6-2/TRBV6-3|-|-|TRBJ1-5
CASSWDGSSQPQHF
TGTGCCAGCAGTTGGGACGGCTCCAGCCAGCCCCAGCATTTT
>TRBV28|many|-|TRBJ2-2
CASSPQGTGELFF
TGTGCCAGCAGCCCCCAAGGCACCGGGGAGCTGTTTTTT
>TRBV9|-|TRBD1|TRBJ1-4
CASSVFTGAGEKLFF
TGTGCCAGCAGCGTCTTTACAGGGGCGGGAGAAAAACTGTTTTTT
>TRBV2|many|-|TRBJ1-2
CASSEGSGNYGYTF
TGTGCCAGCAGTGAAGGTTCAGGGAACTATGGCTACACCTTC
>TRBV20-1|-|-|TRBJ2-7
CSAQWPGFYEQYF
TGCAGTGCCCAATGGCCCGGGTTCTACGAGCAGTACTTC
>TRBV5-6|-|TRBD1|TRBJ2-5
CASSFPGTALQETQYF
TGTGCCAGCAGTTTTCCCGGGACAGCACTACAAGAGACCCAGTACTTC
>TRBV9|-|-|TRBJ2-5
CASSLDGAGETQYF
TGCGCCAGCAGCTTGGACGGGGCTGGAGAGACCCAGTACTTC
>TRBV7-2|-|-|TRBJ2-7
CASSLRGGGFSYEQYF
TGTGCCAGCAGCTTAAGGGGGGGCGGTTTCTCCTACGAGCAGTACTTC
>TRBV7-8|-|-|TRBJ2-3
CASSLFPGSTDTQYF
TGTGCCAGCAGCTTATTTCCGGGTTCCACAGATACGCAGTATTTT
>TRBV30|-|-|TRBJ1-2
CAWSKGSYGYTF
TGTGCCTGGAGTAAGGGGAGCTATGGCTACACCTTC
>TRBV12-3/TRBV12-4|many|TRBD2|TRBJ2-7
CASSSDPGGVVYEQYF
TGTGCCAGCAGTTCCGACCCTGGGGGGGTTGTCTACGAGCAGTACTTC
>TRBV28|many|-|TRBJ2-5
CASQGQETQYF
TGTGCCAGCCAGGGACAAGAGACCCAGTACTTC